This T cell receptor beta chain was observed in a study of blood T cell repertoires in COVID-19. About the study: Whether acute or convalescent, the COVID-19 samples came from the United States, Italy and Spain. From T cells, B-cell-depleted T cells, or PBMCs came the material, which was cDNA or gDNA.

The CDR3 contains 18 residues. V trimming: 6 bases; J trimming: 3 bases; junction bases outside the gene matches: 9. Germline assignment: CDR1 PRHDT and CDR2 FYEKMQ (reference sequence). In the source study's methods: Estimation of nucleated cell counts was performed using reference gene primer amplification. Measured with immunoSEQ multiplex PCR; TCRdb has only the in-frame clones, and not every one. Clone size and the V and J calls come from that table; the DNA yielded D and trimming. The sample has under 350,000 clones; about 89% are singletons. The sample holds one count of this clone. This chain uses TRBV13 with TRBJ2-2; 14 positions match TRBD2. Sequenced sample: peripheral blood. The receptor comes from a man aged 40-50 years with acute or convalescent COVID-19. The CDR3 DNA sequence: TGTGCCAGCAGTTCTAGGGGACTAGCGGGGGCCCACACCGGGGAGCTGTTTTTT. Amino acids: CASSSRGLAGAHTGELFF.